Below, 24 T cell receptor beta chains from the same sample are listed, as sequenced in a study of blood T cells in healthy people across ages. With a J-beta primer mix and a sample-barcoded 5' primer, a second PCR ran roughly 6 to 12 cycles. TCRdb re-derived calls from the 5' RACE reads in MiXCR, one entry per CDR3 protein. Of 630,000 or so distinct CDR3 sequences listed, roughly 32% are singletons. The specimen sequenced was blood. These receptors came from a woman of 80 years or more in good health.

CDR3 in amino acids: CASTPGPPNKPDSPLHF. In DNA form, the CDR3 reads TGTGCCAGCACCCCGGGTCCCCCGAACAAACCCGATTCACCCCTCCACTTT. The chain combines TRBV7-9 with TRBJ1-6; D unclear. CDR1 and CDR2 from the germline V gene are SEHNR and FQNEAQ (reference sequence). This CDR3 has 17 residues. Trimming removed 7 bases at V and 8 bases at J, with 24 bases between. Using reference TRBV7-9 and TRBJ1-6 for the parts outside the CDR3, the full variable domain is DTGVSQNPRHKITKRGQNVTFRCDPISEHNRLYWYRQTLGQGPEFLTYFQNEAQLEKSRLLSDRFSAERPKGSFSTLEIQRTEQGDSAMYLCASTPGPPNKPDSPLHFGNGTRLTVT.

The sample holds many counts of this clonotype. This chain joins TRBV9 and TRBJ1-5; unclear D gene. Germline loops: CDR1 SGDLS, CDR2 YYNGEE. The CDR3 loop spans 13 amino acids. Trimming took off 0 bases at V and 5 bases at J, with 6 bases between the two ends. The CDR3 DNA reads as TGTGCCAGCAGCGTAGGGTCAGATCAGCCCCAGCATTTT. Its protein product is CASSVGSDQPQHF.

CDR3 DNA sequence: TGTGCCACCAGTGGGGGACTAGCGGGAGCAGATACGCAGTATTTT. This encodes CATSGGLAGADTQYF. This chain links TRBV24-1 with TRBJ2-3, with TRBD2 identical over 14 bases. With 5 bases clipped from V and 4 bases from J, the junction kept 1 base outside the gene matches. Germline lookup yields CDR1 KGHDR and CDR2 SFDVKD. The CDR3 runs to 15 residues.

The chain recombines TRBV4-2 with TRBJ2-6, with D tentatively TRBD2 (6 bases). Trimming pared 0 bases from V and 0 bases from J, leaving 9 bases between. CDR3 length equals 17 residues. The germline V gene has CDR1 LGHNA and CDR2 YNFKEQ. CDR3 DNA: TGTGCCAGCAGCCAAGATACGGGAGACTCTGGGGCCAACGTCCTGACTTTC. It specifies CASSQDTGDSGANVLTF.

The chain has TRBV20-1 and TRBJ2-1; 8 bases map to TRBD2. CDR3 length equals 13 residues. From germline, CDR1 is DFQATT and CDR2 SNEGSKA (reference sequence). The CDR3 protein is CSAGGRLSNEQFF. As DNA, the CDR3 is TGCAGCGCGGGCGGGAGGCTGAGCAATGAGCAGTTCTTC.

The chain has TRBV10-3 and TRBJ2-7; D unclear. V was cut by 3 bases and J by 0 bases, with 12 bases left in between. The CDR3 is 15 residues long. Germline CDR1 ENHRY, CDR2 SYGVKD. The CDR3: CAISDPDGPSYEQYF. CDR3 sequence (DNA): TGTGCCATCAGTGACCCGGACGGGCCCTCCTACGAGCAGTACTTC.

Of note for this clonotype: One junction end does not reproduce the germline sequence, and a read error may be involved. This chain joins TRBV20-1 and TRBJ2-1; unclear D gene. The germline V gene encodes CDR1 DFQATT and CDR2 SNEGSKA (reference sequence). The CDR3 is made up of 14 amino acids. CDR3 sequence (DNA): TGCAGTGCTAGAAAAGCACAGTCCTACAGTGAGCAGTTCTTC. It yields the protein CSARKAQSYSEQFF.

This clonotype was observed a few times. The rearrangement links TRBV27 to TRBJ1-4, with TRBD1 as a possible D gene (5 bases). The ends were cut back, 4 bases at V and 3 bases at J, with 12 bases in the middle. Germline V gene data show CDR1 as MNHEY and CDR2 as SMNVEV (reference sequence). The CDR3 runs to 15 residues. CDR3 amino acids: CASSSLTVANEKLFF. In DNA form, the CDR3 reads TGTGCCAGCAGTTCCCTGACAGTAGCTAATGAAAAACTGTTTTTT.

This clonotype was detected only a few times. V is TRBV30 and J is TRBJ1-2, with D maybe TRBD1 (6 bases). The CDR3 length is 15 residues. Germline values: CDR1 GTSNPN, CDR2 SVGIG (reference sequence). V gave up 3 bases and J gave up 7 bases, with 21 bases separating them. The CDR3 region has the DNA TGTGCCTGGAGGCCCTGGGGGGCAGGGCGCCGTGGCTACACCTTC. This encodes CAWRPWGAGRRGYTF.

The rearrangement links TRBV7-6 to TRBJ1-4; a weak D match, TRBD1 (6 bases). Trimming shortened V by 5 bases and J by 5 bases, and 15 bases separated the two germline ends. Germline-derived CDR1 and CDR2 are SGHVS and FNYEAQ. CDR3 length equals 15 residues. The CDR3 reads CASSPRAGANEKLFF. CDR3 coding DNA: TGTGCCAGCAGCCCCCGGGCAGGGGCGAATGAAAAACTGTTTTTT.

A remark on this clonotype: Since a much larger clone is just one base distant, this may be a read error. CDR3 residues: CANSYVGQREAFF. The DNA for the CDR3 is TGTGCCAACAGTTACGTGGGACAGCGTGAAGCTTTCTTT. This chain uses TRBV6-6 with TRBJ1-1; 7 positions match TRBD1. Germline V CDR1 and CDR2: MNHNY, SVGAGI (reference sequence). The CDR3 is 13 residues long.

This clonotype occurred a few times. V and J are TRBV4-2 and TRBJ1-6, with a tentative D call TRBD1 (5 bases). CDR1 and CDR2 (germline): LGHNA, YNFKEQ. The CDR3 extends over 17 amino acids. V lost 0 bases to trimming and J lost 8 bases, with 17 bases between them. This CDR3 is CASSQDWGEWGDSPLHF. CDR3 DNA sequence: TGTGCCAGCAGCCAAGATTGGGGCGAGTGGGGAGATTCACCCCTCCACTTT.

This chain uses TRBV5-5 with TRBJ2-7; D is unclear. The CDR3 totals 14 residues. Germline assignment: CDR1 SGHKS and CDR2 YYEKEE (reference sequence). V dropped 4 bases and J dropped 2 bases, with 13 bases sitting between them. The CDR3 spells CASSITSGTYEQYF. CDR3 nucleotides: TGTGCCAGCAGCATAACGTCGGGTACCTACGAGCAGTACTTC.

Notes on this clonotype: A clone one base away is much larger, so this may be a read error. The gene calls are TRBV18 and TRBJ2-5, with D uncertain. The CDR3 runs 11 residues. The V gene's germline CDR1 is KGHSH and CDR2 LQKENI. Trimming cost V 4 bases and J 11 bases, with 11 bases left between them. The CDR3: CASSQQNEQYF. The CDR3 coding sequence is TGTGCCAGCTCACAACAGAATGAGCAGTACTTC.

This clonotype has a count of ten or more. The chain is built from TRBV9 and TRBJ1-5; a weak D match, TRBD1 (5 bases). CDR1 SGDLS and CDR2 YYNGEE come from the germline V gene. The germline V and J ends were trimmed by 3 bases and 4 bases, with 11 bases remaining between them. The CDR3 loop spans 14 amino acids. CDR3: CASSASGGNQPQHF. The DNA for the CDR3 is TGTGCCAGCAGCGCCAGTGGGGGGAATCAGCCCCAGCATTTT.

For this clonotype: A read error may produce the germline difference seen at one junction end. For the CDR3, the DNA is TGTGCCAGCAGCCCTCGAATGGCGAACACCGGGGAGCGGTTTTTT. It codes for CASSPRMANTGERFF. The chain employs TRBV4-2 and TRBJ2-2, with D maybe TRBD2 (5 bases). The CDR3 consists of 15 residues. CDR1 LGHNA and CDR2 YNFKEQ come from the germline V gene.

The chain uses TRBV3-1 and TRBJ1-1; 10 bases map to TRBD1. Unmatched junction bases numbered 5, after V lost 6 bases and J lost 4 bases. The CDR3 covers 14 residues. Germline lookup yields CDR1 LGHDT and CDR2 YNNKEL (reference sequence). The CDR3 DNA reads TGTGCCAGCAGGCGACAGGGGGCAAGCACTGAAGCTTTCTTT. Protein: CASRRQGASTEAFF.

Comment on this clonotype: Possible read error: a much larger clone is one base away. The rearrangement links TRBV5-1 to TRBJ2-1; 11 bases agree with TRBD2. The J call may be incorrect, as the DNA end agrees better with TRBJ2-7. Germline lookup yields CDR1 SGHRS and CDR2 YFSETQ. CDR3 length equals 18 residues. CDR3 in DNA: TGCGCCAGCAGCTTGGGGGTTAGACTAGCGGGGTCCTACAATGAGCAGTACTTC. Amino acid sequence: CASSLGVRLAGSYNEQYF.

CDR3 sequence reads: CASRGLAWGTDTQYF. The CDR3 coding sequence is TGTGCCAGCAGGGGGCTTGCCTGGGGCACAGATACGCAGTATTTT. V usage is TRBV6-5 and J usage is TRBJ2-3; a weak D match, TRBD1 (5 bases). Germline V lookup: CDR1 MNHEY, CDR2 SVGAGI. The germline V and J ends were trimmed by 6 bases and 1 base, with 14 bases remaining between them. This CDR3 has 15 amino acids.

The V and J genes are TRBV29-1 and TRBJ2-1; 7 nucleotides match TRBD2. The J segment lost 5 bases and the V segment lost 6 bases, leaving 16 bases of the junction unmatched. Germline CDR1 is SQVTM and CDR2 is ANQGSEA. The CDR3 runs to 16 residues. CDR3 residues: CSVGPGWTRANNEQFF. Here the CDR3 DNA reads TGCAGCGTCGGCCCTGGTTGGACTAGGGCCAACAATGAGCAGTTCTTC.

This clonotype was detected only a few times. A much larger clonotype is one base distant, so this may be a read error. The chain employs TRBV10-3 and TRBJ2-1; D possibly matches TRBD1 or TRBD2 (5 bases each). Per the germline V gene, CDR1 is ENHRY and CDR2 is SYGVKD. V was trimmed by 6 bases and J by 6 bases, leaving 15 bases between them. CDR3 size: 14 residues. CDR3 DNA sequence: TGTGCCATCAGGGTGTCGGGGACCAGCAATGAGCAGTTCTTC. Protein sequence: CAIRVSGTSNEQFF.

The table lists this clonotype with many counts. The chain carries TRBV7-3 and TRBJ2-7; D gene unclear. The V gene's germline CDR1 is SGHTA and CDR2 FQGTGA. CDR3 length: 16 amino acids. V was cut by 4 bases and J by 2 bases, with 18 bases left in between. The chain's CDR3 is CASSYLPNSEPYEQYF. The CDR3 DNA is TGTGCCAGCAGCTATCTTCCCAACAGCGAACCCTACGAGCAGTACTTC.

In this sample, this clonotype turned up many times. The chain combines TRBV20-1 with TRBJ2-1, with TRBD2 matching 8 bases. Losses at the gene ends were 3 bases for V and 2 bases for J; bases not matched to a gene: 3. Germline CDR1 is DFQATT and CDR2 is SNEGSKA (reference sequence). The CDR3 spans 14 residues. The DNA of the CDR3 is TGCAGTGCTAGGTGGCGGGGGGCCTACAATGAGCAGTTCTTC. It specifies CSARWRGAYNEQFF.

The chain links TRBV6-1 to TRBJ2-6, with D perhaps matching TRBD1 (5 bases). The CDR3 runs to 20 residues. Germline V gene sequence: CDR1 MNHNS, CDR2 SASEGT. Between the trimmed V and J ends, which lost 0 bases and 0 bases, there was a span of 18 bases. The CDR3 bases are TGTGCCAGCAGTGAAGCGCTTCGGGCAGGGTTGGGCTCTGGGGCCAACGTCCTGACTTTC. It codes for CASSEALRAGLGSGANVLTF.